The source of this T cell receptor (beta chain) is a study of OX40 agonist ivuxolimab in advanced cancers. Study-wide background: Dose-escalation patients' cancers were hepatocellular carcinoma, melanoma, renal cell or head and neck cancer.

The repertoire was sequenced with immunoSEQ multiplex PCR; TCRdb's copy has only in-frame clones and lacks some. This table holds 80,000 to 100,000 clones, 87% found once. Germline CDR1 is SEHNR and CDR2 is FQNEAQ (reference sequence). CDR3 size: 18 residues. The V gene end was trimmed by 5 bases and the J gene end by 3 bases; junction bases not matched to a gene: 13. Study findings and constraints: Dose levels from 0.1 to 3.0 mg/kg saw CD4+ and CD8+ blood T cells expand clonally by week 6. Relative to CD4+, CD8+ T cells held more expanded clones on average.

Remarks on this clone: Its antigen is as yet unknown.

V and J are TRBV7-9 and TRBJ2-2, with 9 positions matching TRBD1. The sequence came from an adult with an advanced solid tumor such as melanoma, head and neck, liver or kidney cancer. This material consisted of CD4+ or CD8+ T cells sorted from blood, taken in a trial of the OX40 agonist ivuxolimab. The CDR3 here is CASSTRRGTGRDTGELFF. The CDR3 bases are TGTGCCAGCAGCACTCGCCGTGGGACAGGGAGGGACACCGGGGAGCTGTTTTTT.